This TCR beta chain was sequenced during a study of T cell responses to AZD1222 COVID-19 vaccine (dated by TCRdb to about 2021). The study in broad terms: AZD1222 recipients whose second dose came at about 4 weeks and those whose second dose came at about 12 weeks were combined into one group, since spike-specific TCR depth and breadth did not differ between the two schedules. TCR sequencing was performed for 230 to 250 trial participants, of whom roughly 200 were given two doses of AZD1222 and 26 were given two doses of MenACWY control vaccine. Enrollment into the trials was organized by age into subgroups of 18-55, 56-69 and 70-plus years, and those subgroups contained around 150, 28 and 57 TCR-sequenced participants, respectively. Findings and caveats that apply to the study as a whole: No day 14 peak-response samples were available, so repertoires were characterized only after the peak T cell response. Most participants were white British and females outnumbered males, and the authors suggested that clonal diversity may have been underestimated. Only a handful of AZD1222 recipients were SARS-CoV-2 seropositive at baseline, limiting conclusions about previously exposed vaccinees. Epitopes outside the regions mutated in the B.1.351 and B.1.1.7 variants were reportedly recognized by nearly half of the unique spike-specific TCRs. After two AZD1222 doses, both the breadth and the depth of spike-specific TCRs were significantly higher than at day 0 and than in MenACWY recipients. The 56-69-year group was small, and its depth increase did not reach significance, likely because of low power. Vaccine-associated CD4 TCRs spanned the whole spike protein, with dominant responses in regions 160-218 and 743-854.

According to the study, the label for this sample's time point signals: baseline before first vaccination. Vaccinee samples came from UK trials COV001 and COV002, including a single-blind randomized controlled phase 2/3 trial of AZD1222 (ChAdOx1 nCoV-19) in healthy adults. For TCRbeta chain sequencing, PBMC samples were collected from trial participants at day 0 and at day 28 after the second dose. Note on this clone: Its antigen specificity is not known. Within one base of it there is no much larger clone, and no base qualities were kept.

The CDR3 regions of human TCRbeta chains were analyzed by immunosequencing. The original pipeline was this. Repertoire TCRs were checked for matches against a reference library of SARS-CoV-2-specific TCRs that had been generated using the MIRA antigen-specificity platform. Breadth was defined as the fraction of unique TCRs that were SARS-CoV-2-associated. Depth was defined as the fraction of total T cells that were SARS-CoV-2-associated. Using the MIRA data, each spike-specific TCR was assigned both to the spike region to which the TCR was reactive and to a CD4 or CD8 class. Log10-transformed breadth and depth values were compared by one-way ANOVA with Sidak's multiple comparisons tests. Entries here come from immuneACCESS through TCRdb and include only in-frame sequences with V and J called. Some clones fail to appear in such tables; in the studies checked, an unresolved V gene covers under half of the shortfall, and the cause of the remainder is unknown. That table gives V, J and clone size, and the DNA gave D and trimming. Across this sample there are 130,000 or so clones, with under 95% seen only once. Together, the top ten hold approximately 3.1% of the sample.

The germline V gene (reference sequence) supplies CDR1 SGHKS and CDR2 YYEKEE. Between the V and J ends, shortened by 0 bases and 3 bases respectively, the junction contains 9 bases. Spanning cysteine to phenylalanine, the CDR3 consists of 14 amino acids. Only the CDR3 part of the read is kept: 42 bases, read in frame from the first base. This clonotype was sampled from an adult in good health. This specimen consisted of peripheral blood, obtained on day 0 of AZD1222 vaccination. In this chain, TRBV5-5 is recombined with TRBJ1-2, with TRBD1 tentatively as D gene (6 bases match). The DNA sequence follows: TGTGCCAGCAGCTTGGAACAGGGCTACTATGGCTACACCTTC. Translated, this gives CASSLEQGYYGYTF.